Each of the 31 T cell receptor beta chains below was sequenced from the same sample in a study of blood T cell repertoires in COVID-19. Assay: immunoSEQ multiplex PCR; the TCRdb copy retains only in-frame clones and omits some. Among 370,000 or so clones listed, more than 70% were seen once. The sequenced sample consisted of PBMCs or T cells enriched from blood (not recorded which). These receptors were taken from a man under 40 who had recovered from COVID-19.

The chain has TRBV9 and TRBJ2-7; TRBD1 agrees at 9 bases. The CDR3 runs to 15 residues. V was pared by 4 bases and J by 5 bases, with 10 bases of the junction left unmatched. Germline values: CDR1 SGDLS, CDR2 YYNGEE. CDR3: CASSPIRDRVDEQYF. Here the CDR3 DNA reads TGTGCCAGCAGCCCGATCCGGGACAGGGTTGACGAGCAGTACTTC.

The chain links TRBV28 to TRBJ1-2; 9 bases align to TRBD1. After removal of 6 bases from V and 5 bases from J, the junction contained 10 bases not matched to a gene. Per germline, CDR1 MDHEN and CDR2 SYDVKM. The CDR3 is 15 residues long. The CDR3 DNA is TGTGCCAGCAGCTCGTCGGACAGGGGAGGGTATGGCTACACCTTC. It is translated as CASSSSDRGGYGYTF.

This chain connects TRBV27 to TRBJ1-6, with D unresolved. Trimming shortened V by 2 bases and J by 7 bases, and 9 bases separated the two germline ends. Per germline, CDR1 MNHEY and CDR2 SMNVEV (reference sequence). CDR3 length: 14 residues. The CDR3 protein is CASSLSEPNSPLHF. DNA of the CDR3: TGTGCCAGCAGTTTAAGCGAGCCAAATTCACCCCTCCACTTT.

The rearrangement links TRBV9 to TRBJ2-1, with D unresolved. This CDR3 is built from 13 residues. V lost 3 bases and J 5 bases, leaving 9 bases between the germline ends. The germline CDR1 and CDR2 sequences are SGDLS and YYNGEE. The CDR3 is CASSADIDNEQFF. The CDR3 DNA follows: TGTGCCAGCAGCGCCGACATCGACAATGAGCAGTTCTTC. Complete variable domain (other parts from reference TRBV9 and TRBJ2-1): DSGVTQTPKHLITATGQRVTLRCSPRSGDLSVYWYQQSLDQGLQFLIQYYNGEERAKGNILERFSAQQFPDLHSELNLSSLELGDSALYFCASSADIDNEQFFGPGTRLTVL.

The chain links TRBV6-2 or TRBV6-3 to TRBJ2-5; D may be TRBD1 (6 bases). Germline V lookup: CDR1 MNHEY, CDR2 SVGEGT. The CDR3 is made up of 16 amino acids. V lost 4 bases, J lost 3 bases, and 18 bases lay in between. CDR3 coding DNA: TGTGCCAGCAGTTGGGCCAAGGGGGTTTTGGAAGAGACCCAGTACTTC. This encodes CASSWAKGVLEETQYF.

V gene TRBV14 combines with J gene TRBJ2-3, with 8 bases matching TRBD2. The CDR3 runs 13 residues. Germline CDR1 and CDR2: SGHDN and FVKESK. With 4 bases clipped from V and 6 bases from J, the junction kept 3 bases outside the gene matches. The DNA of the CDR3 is TGTGCCAGCAGCCCCGGGGGGGCTGATACGCAGTATTTT. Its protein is CASSPGGADTQYF.

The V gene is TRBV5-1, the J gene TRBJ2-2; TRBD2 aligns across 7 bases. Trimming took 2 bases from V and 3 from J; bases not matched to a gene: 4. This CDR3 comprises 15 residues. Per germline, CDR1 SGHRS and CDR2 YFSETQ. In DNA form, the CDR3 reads TGCGCCAGCAGCTTAAGCGGGGCCTACACCGGGGAGCTGTTTTTT. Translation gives CASSLSGAYTGELFF.

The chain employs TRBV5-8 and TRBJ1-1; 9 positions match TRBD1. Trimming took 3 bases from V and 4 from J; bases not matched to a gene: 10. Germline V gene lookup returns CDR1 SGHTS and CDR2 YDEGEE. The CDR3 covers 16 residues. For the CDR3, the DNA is TGTGCCAGCAGCTCCGGAAGGGACAGGGTAACCACTGAAGCTTTCTTT. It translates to CASSSGRDRVTTEAFF. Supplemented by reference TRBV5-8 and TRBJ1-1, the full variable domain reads EAGVTQSPTHLIKTRGQQATLRCSPISGHTSVYWYQQALGLGLQFLLWYDEGEERNRGNFPPRFSGRQFPNYSSELNVNALELEDSALYLCASSSGRDRVTTEAFFGQGTRLTVV.

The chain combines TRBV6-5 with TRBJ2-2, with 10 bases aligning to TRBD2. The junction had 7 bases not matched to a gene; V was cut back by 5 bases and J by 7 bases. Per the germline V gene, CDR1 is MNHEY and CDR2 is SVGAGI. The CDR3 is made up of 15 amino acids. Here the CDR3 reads CASSLSGGVGGELFF. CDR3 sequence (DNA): TGTGCCAGCAGTCTAAGCGGGGGGGTAGGCGGGGAGCTGTTTTTT.

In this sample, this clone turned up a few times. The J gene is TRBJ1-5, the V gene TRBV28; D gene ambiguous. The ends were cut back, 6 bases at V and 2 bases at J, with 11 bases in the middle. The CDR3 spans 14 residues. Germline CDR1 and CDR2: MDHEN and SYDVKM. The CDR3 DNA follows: TGTGCCAGCAGACACCCAAATGGCAATCAGCCCCAGCATTTT. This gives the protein CASRHPNGNQPQHF. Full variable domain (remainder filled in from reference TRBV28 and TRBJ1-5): DVKVTQSSRYLVKRTGEKVFLECVQDMDHENMFWYRQDPGLGLRLIYFSYDVKMKEKGDIPEGYSVSREKKERFSLILESASTNQTSMYLCASRHPNGNQPQHFGDGTRLSIL.

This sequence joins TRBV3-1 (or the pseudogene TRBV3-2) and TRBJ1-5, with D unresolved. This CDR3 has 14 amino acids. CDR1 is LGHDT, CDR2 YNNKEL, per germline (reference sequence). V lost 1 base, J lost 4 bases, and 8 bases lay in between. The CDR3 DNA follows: TGTGCCAGCAGCCAAGGGGTACAGAATCAGCCCCAGCATTTT. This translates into CASSQGVQNQPQHF.

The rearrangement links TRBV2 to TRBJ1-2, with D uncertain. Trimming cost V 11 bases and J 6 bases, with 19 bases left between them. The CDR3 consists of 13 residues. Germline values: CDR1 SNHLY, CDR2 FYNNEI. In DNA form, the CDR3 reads TGTGCCGCTACGGGAAGCCCCTGGGATGGCTACACCTTC. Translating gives CAATGSPWDGYTF.

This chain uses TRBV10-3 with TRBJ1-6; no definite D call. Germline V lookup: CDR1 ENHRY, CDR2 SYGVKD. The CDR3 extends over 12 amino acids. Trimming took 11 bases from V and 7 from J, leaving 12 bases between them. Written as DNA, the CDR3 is TGTGCCGTCTCAACTAGCAATTCACCCCTCCACTTT. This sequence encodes CAVSTSNSPLHF.

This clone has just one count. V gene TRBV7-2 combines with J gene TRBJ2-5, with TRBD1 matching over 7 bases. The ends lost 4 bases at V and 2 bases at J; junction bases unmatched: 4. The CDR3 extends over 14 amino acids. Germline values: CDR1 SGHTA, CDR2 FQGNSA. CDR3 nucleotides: TGTGCCAGCAGCTACTGGACAGGTCAAGAGACCCAGTACTTC. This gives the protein CASSYWTGQETQYF.

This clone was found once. CDR3 protein: CATSSGGTSAATQYF. The CDR3, as DNA: TGTGCCACCTCGTCGGGCGGGACTAGCGCCGCTACGCAGTATTTT. The chain recombines TRBV3-1 (or the pseudogene TRBV3-2) with TRBJ2-3; 10 positions match TRBD2. Germline V gene sequence: CDR1 LGHDT, CDR2 YNNKEL (reference sequence). J was trimmed by 8 bases and V by 10 bases; bases with no gene match: 15. The CDR3 sequence is 15 residues long.

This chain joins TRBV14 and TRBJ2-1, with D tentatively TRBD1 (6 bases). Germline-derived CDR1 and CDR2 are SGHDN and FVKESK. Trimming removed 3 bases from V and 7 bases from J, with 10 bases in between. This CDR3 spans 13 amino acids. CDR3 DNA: TGTGCCAGCAGCCAGTGGGACATAAATGAGCAGTTCTTC. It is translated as CASSQWDINEQFF.

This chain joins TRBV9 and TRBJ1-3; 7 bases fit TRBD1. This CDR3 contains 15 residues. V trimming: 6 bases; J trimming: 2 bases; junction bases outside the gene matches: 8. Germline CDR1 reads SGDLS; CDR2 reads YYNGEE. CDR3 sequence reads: CASTPGGFPGNTIYF. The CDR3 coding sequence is TGTGCCAGCACCCCAGGGGGGTTTCCTGGAAACACCATATATTTT.

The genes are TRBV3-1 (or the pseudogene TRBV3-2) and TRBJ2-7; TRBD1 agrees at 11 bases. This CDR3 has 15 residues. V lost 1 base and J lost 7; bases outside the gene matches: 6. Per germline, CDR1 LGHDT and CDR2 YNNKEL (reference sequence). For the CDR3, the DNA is TGTGCCAGCAGCCAAGGGACAGGGGGCATTGGGGAGCAGTACTTC. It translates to CASSQGTGGIGEQYF.

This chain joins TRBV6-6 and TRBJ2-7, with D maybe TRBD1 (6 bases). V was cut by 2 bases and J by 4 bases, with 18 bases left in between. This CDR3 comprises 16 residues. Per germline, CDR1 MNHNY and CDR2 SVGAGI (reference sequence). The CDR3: CASSYPPGDGWYEQYF. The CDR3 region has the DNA TGTGCCAGCAGTTACCCCCCAGGGGATGGCTGGTACGAGCAGTACTTC.

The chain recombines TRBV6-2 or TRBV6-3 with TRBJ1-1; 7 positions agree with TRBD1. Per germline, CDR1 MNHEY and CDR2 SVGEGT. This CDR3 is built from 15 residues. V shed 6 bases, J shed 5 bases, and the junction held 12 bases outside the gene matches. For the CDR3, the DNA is TGTGCCAGCAGCCCCCAGACAGGGCTGGGGACTGAAGCTTTCTTT. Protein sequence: CASSPQTGLGTEAFF.

CDR3 DNA sequence: TGTGCCAGCAGTGAATCACAGGGGGTGAACACCGGGGAGCTGTTTTTT. Translating it yields CASSESQGVNTGELFF. The rearrangement joins TRBV6-1 to TRBJ2-2; 8 nucleotides line up with TRBD1. V shed 2 bases and J 1 base; nucleotides not matched to a gene: 3. The CDR3 is made up of 16 amino acids. Germline values: CDR1 MNHNS, CDR2 SASEGT.

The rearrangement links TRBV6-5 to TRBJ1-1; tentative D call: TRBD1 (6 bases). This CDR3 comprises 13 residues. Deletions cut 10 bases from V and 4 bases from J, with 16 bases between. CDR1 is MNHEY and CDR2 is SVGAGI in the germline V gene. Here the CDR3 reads CATLDREGTEAFF. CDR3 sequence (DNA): TGTGCCACTTTGGACAGAGAGGGCACTGAAGCTTTCTTT.

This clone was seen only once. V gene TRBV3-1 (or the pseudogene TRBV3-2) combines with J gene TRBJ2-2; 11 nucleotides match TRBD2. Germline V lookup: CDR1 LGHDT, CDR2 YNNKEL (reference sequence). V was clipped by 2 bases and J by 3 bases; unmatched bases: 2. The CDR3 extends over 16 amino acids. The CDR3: CASSQLAGGYTGELFF. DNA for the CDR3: TGTGCCAGCAGCCAACTAGCGGGGGGCTACACCGGGGAGCTGTTTTTT.

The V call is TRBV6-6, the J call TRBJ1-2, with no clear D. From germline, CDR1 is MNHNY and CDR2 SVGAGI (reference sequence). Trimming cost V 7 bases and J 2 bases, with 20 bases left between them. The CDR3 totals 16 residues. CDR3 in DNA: TGTGCCAGCACCTCCCCCCTAAGCGGGCGAAACTATGGCTACACCTTC. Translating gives CASTSPLSGRNYGYTF.

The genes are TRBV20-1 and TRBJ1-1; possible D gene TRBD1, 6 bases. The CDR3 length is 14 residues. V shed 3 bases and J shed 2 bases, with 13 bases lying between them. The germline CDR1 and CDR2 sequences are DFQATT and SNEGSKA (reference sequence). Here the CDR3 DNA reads TGCAGTGCTAGTATCACAGGGACAAACACTGAAGCTTTCTTT. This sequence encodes CSASITGTNTEAFF.

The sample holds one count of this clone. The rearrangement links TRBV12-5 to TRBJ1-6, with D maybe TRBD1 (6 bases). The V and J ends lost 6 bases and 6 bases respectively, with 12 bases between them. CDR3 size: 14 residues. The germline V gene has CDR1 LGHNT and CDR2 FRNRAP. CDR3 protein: CASGRGQPNSPLHF. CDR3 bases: TGTGCTAGTGGACGCGGACAGCCTAATTCACCCCTCCACTTT.

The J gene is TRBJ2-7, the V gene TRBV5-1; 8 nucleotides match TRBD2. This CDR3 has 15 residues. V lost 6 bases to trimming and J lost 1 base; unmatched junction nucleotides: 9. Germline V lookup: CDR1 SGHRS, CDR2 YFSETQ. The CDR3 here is CASTTGGQNSYEQYF. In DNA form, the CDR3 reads TGCGCCAGCACGACGGGGGGGCAGAATTCCTACGAGCAGTACTTC.

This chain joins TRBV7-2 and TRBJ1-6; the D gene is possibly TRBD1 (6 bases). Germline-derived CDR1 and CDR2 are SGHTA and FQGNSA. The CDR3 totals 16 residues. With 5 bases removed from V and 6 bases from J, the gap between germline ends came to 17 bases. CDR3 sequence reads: CASSIQLTGANSPLHF. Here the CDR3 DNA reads TGTGCCAGCAGCATACAACTGACAGGCGCTAATTCACCCCTCCACTTT.

CDR3 residues: CASTVLGQGYYEQYF. CDR3 nucleotide sequence: TGTGCCAGCACCGTACTGGGGCAGGGCTACTACGAGCAGTACTTC. The rearrangement links TRBV27 to TRBJ2-7, with a possible D match to TRBD1 (5 bases). Trimming left V 7 bases short and J 3 bases short, with 19 bases between. This CDR3 comprises 15 residues. CDR1 and CDR2 (germline): MNHEY, SMNVEV (reference sequence).

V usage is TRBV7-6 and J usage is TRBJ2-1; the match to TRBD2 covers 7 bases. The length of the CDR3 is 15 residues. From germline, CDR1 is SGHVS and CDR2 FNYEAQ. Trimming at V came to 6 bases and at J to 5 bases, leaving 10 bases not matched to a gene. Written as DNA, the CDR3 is TGTGCCAGCAGTCCAGGTTATAGCGGGCACAATGAGCAGTTCTTC. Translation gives CASSPGYSGHNEQFF.

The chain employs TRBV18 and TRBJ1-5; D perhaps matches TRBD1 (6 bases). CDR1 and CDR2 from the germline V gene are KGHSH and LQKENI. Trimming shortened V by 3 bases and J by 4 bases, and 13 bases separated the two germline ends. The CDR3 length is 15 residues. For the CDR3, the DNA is TGTGCCAGCTCACCCCCCGGGACATTGAATCAGCCCCAGCATTTT. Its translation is CASSPPGTLNQPQHF.